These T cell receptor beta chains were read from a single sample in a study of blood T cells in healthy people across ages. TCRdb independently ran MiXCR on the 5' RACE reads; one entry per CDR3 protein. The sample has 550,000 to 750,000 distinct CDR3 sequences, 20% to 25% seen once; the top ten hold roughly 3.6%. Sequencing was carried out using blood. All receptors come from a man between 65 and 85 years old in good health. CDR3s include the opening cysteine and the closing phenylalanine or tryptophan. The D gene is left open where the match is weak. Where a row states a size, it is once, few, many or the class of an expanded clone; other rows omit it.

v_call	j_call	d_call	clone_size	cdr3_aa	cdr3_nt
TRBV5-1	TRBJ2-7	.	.	CASSSQGFYEQYF	TGCGCCAGCAGCTCCCAGGGGTTCTACGAGCAGTACTTC
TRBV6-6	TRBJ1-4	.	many	CARSLQGALHNEKLFF	TGTGCCAGATCTCTACAGGGAGCCCTTCATAATGAAAAACTGTTTTTT
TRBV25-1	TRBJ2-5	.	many	CASSAGLQETQYF	TGTGCCAGCAGTGCGGGACTCCAAGAGACCCAGTACTTC
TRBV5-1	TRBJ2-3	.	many	CASSPGGTTSTDTQYF	TGCGCCAGCAGCCCTGGAGGGACAACTAGCACAGATACGCAGTATTTT
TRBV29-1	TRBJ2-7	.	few	CSVAPQGYEQYF	TGCAGCGTTGCCCCGCAAGGGTACGAGCAGTACTTC
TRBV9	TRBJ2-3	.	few	CASSVGGSQDTQYF	TGTGCCAGCAGCGTTGGGGGGAGTCAAGATACGCAGTATTTT
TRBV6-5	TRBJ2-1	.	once	CASRPETGYEQFF	TGTGCCAGCAGACCTGAAACGGGGTATGAGCAGTTCTTC
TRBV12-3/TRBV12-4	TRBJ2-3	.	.	CASSFRGRADTQYF	TGTGCCAGCAGTTTCCGGGGGCGAGCAGATACGCAATATTTT
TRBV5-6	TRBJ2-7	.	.	CASSLVWDSTYEQYF	TGTGCCAGCAGCTTGGTGTGGGACTCCACCTACGAGCAGTACTTC
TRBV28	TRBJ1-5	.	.	CAEGRSGSNQPQHF	TGTGCCGAGGGACGGAGCGGCAGCAATCAGCCCCAGCATTTT
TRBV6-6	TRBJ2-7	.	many	CASQQLGSYEQYF	TGTGCCAGCCAACAGCTGGGTAGCTACGAGCAGTACTTC
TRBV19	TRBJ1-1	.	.	CASRTPPRGASKTEAFF	TGTGCCAGTAGGACCCCCCCCAGGGGCGCGTCCAAGACTGAAGCTTTCTTT
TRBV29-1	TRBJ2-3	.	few	CSVERLVDTQYF	TGCAGCGTTGAACGGCTGGTGGATACGCAGTATTTT
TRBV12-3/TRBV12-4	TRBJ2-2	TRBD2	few	CASSLGEGRTGELFF	TGTGCCAGCAGTTTAGGGGAGGGGCGCACCGGGGAGCTGTTTTTT
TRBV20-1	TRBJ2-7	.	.	CSARTGNLYEQYF	TGCAGTGCTAGAACCGGGAATCTGTACGAGCAGTACTTC
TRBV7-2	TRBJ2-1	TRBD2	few	CASSLFSGGVSLNEQFF	TGTGCCAGCAGCTTATTTAGCGGGGGGGTTTCGCTAAATGAGCAGTTCTTC
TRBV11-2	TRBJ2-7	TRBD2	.	CASSTVGLAYEQYF	TGTGCCAGCAGCACAGTGGGACTAGCCTACGAGCAGTACTTC
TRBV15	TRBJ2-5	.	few	CATSRGVRETQYF	TGTGCCACCAGCAGAGGGGTTAGGGAGACCCAGTACTTC
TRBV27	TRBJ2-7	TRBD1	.	CASGGTGGYEQYF	TGTGCCAGCGGGGGGACAGGCGGGTACGAGCAGTACTTC
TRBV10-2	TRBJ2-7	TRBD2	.	CASSERGTSGTLYEQYF	TGCGCCAGCAGTGAGAGGGGGACTAGCGGGACCTTGTACGAGCAGTACTTC
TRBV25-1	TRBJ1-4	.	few	CASSPTGLAEKLFF	TGTGCCAGCAGTCCGACAGGCCTAGCTGAAAAACTGTTTTTT
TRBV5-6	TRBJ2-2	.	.	CASRRFQTNTGELFF	TGTGCCAGCAGGAGGTTCCAGACGAACACCGGGGAGCTGTTTTTT
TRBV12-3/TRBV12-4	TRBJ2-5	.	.	CASSSSSSGETQYF	TGTGCCAGCAGTTCCTCGAGTTCGGGGGAGACCCAGTACTTC
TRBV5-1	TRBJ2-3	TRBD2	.	CASSSGLAGEFPPDTQYF	TGCGCCAGCAGCTCGGGACTAGCGGGAGAGTTTCCCCCAGATACGCAGTATTTT
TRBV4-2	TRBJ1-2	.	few	CASRPDINYGYTF	TGTGCCAGCAGACCAGACATCAACTATGGCTACACCTTC
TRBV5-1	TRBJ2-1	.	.	CASSVQTGLICNEQFF	TGCGCCAGCTCAGTACAAACCGGGCTCATCTGCAATGAGCAGTTCTTC
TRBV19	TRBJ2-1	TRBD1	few	CASSGTGRYDEQFF	TGTGCCAGCTCCGGGACAGGGCGATACGATGAGCAGTTCTTC
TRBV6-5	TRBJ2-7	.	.	CASRSKVSYEQYF	TGTGCCAGCAGATCCAAAGTTTCCTACGAGCAGTACTTC
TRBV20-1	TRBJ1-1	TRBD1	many	CSATGGGEAFF	TGCAGTGCTACAGGGGGCGGTGAAGCTTTCTTT
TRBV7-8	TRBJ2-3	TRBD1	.	CASSQDRAPHTQYF	TGTGCCAGCAGCCAGGACAGGGCCCCGCATACGCAGTATTTT
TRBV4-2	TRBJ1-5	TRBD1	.	CASSQAGRRTGDGQPQHF	TGTGCCAGCAGCCAAGCGGGGAGACGGACAGGGGACGGTCAGCCCCAGCATTTT
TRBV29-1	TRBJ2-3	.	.	CSVGGVPTDTQYF	TGCAGCGTTGGAGGGGTGCCCACAGATACGCAGTATTTT
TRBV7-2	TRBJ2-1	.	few	CASSPGTPTYNEQFF	TGTGCCAGCAGCCCCGGGACTCCCACCTACAATGAGCAGTTCTTC
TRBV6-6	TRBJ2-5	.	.	CASSSPAAQQYF	TGTGCCAGCAGTTCTCCCGCGGCTCAGCAGTACTTC
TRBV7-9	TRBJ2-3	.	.	CASSLAHTQYF	TGTGCCAGCAGCTTAGCCCATACGCAGTATTTT
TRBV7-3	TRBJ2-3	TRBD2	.	CASSLNGRGTDTQYF	TGTGCCAGCAGCTTAAACGGGAGGGGGACAGATACGCAGTATTTT
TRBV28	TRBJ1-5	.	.	CARTTRYSNQPQHF	TGTGCCAGGACGACACGTTATAGCAATCAGCCCCAGCATTTT
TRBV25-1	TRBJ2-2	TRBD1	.	CASRGQGAVGGELFF	TGTGCCAGCAGGGGACAGGGGGCTGTGGGCGGGGAGCTGTTTTTT
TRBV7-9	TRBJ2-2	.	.	CASSSPIGWDPLYTGELFF	TGTGCCAGCAGCTCACCTATTGGATGGGACCCCCTTTACACCGGGGAGCTGTTTTTT
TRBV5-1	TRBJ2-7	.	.	CASSLTQEQYF	TGCGCCAGCAGCTTGACACAAGAGCAGTACTTC
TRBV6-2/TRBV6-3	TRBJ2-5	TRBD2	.	CASSYSPGLASYQETQYF	TGTGCCAGCAGTTACTCACCAGGACTAGCGTCGTACCAAGAGACCCAGTACTTC
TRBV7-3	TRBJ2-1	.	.	CASSLTLTGNEQFF	TGTGCCAGCAGCTTAACGTTAACGGGGAATGAGCAGTTCTTC
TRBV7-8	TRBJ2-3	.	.	CASSLTGSRRFPDTQYF	TGTGCCAGCAGCTTAACTGGGTCCAGGAGGTTCCCAGATACGCAGTATTTT